The clone carrying this T cell receptor (beta chain) was counted at least ten times. Its antigen is unidentified. The entry originates in a study of regulatory T cells in long-lasting Graves disease. Overall study results and limits: Possibly, too few samples lowered accuracy. Favoring TRBV28, TRBJ1-2 and TRBJ2-5 was a feature seen in persistent disease.

Time point in this sample: persistent/refractory GD, antithyroid drugs over 5 years with positive TRAb. Researchers made the TCR library from RNA that was extracted from PBMCs. A volume of 8.5 to 10 milliliters of peripheral blood was collected in EDTA tubes. iRepertoire HTBI primers and Arm-PCR of CDR3 regions built TCR beta libraries. Original analysis: The samples yielded 62 TRBV and around 14 TRBJ segments. TCRdb called the multiplex PCR reads again in MiXCR, with one record for every CDR3 protein. These V and J calls derive from TCRdb rather than the authors' analysis. The sample lists around 500,000 distinct CDR3 sequences, less than 25% occurring once. Germline CDR1 MDHEN, CDR2 SYDVKM. The CDR3 has 14 amino acids. Trimming took off 1 base at V and 7 bases at J, with 14 bases between the two ends.

The sequence came from a female donor with Graves disease. Sample: peripheral blood mononuclear cells (PBMCs), taken when the disease was refractory, from a patient treated with antithyroid drugs. The chain is built from TRBV28 and TRBJ2-7, with D possibly TRBD2 on 5 matching bases. The DNA of the CDR3 is TGTGCCAGCAGTTTATTCAGTTTGCGGAGGGAGCAGTACTTC. Residues: CASSLFSLRREQYF.